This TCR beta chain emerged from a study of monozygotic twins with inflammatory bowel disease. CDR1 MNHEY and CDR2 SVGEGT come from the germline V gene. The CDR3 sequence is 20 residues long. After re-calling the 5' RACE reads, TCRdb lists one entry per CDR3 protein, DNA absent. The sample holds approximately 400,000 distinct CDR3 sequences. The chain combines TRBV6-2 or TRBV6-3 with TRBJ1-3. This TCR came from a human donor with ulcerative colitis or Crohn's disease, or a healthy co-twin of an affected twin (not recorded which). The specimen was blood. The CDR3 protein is CASSYLIPGIQASSGNTIYF.